These 16 T cell receptor beta chains were all obtained from the same sample, sequenced in a study of blood T cell repertoires in COVID-19. Only in-frame clones appear in the TCRdb table, and some are missing; sequencing was by immunoSEQ multiplex PCR. Counted here are about 170,000 clones, approximately 90% occurring once; the ten biggest clones make up about 7%. Sequenced sample: peripheral blood. Source of these receptors: a woman older than 75 in a cohort sampled during active or convalescent COVID-19.

The chain couples TRBV3-1 (or the pseudogene TRBV3-2) to TRBJ2-2; D might be TRBD2 (6 bases). This CDR3 has 16 amino acids. Trimming took off 4 bases at V and 4 bases at J, with 16 bases between the two ends. The germline V gene has CDR1 LGHDT and CDR2 YNNKEL (reference sequence). CDR3 amino acids: CASSRDPGLGTGELFF. The CDR3 DNA is TGTGCCAGCAGCCGAGACCCGGGACTGGGCACCGGGGAGCTGTTTTTT.

This clone showed up many times. The chain carries TRBV6-5 and TRBJ1-5, with D possibly matching TRBD1 (5 bases). From germline, CDR1 is MNHEY and CDR2 SVGAGI. This CDR3 has 12 amino acids. CDR3 protein: CGTGEGNQPQHF. In nucleotides, the CDR3 is TGTGGCACAGGTGAGGGCAATCAGCCCCAGCATTTT.

The chain has TRBV28 and TRBJ2-1; 15 bases agree with TRBD2. The CDR3 sequence is 19 residues long. Trimming at V came to 6 bases and at J to 4 bases, leaving 13 bases not matched to a gene. CDR1 is MDHEN and CDR2 is SYDVKM in the germline V gene. The CDR3 loop reads CASSRRGLAGGTTYNEQFF. The CDR3 DNA sequence: TGTGCCAGCAGCCGGAGGGGACTAGCGGGGGGAACAACATACAATGAGCAGTTCTTC.

In this sample, this clone turned up a few times. The chain is built from TRBV7-9 and TRBJ2-5; the match to TRBD2 covers 7 bases. The CDR3 contains 14 residues. In germline, CDR1 is SEHNR, CDR2 FQNEAQ (reference sequence). V lost 8 bases to trimming and J lost 5 bases; unmatched junction nucleotides: 11. CDR3 coding DNA: TGTGCCAGCGGGGTACTAGCGCCGGGGGAGACCCAGTACTTC. It yields the protein CASGVLAPGETQYF. Full variable domain (rest looked up from reference TRBV7-9 and TRBJ2-5): DTGVSQNPRHKITKRGQNVTFRCDPISEHNRLYWYRQTLGQGPEFLTYFQNEAQLEKSRLLSDRFSAERPKGSFSTLEIQRTEQGDSAMYLCASGVLAPGETQYFGPGTRLLVL.

The genes are TRBV5-1 and TRBJ2-1, with 9 bases matching TRBD2. This CDR3 is built from 17 residues. Germline V CDR1 and CDR2: SGHRS, YFSETQ. V was pared by 0 bases and J by 7 bases, with 11 bases of the junction left unmatched. CDR3 DNA sequence: TGCGCCAGCAGCTTGGGACATAGGGCGGGAGGGGGTAATGAGCAGTTCTTC. It is translated as CASSLGHRAGGGNEQFF.

The gene calls are TRBV5-1 and TRBJ2-2; possible D gene TRBD2, 5 bases. V was shortened by 4 bases and J by 7 bases, with 14 bases between the two germline ends. Germline CDR1 SGHRS, CDR2 YFSETQ. There are 14 residues in the CDR3. CDR3 amino acids: CASSISLVDGELFF. The CDR3 DNA reads TGCGCCAGCAGCATATCACTAGTCGACGGGGAGCTGTTTTTT.

J is TRBJ1-5 and V is TRBV28, with D possibly matching TRBD1 (6 bases). The CDR3 loop spans 12 amino acids. Germline lookup yields CDR1 MDHEN and CDR2 SYDVKM. V was shortened by 6 bases and J by 9 bases, with 12 bases between the two germline ends. CDR3 sequence (DNA): TGTGCCAGCAGACCGGGGGGGCTGCCCCAGCATTTT. It yields the protein CASRPGGLPQHF.

The CDR3 spells CASSLSPGQGVEKLFF. In nucleotides, the CDR3 is TGTGCCAGCAGTTTATCTCCGGGACAGGGTGTTGAAAAACTGTTTTTT. The J gene is TRBJ1-4, the V gene TRBV27, with 9 bases lining up with TRBD1. Per the germline V gene, CDR1 is MNHEY and CDR2 is SMNVEV (reference sequence). V gave up 0 bases and J gave up 7 bases; unmatched junction bases: 6. The CDR3 totals 16 residues.

On this clone itself: The same CDR3 is also encoded by other DNA sequences in this sample. The chain has TRBV29-1 and TRBJ1-2; possibly TRBD1 for D (6 bases). Trimming pared 7 bases from V and 5 bases from J, leaving 17 bases between. CDR3 length equals 13 residues. Per the germline V gene, CDR1 is SQVTM and CDR2 is ANQGSEA. In DNA, the CDR3 is TGCAGCGGCGGGGGAGGGGGGTCGTATGGCTACACCTTC. Amino acid sequence: CSGGGGGSYGYTF.

This chain uses TRBV7-2 with TRBJ2-5; the match to TRBD2 covers 8 bases. CDR3 length: 15 residues. The J segment lost 0 bases and the V segment lost 5 bases, leaving 5 bases of the junction unmatched. Germline-derived CDR1 and CDR2 are SGHTA and FQGNSA. CDR3 sequence: CASSSLAGYQETQYF. In nucleotides, the CDR3 is TGTGCCAGCAGCAGTCTAGCGGGTTACCAAGAGACCCAGTACTTC.

This sequence joins TRBV7-6 and TRBJ2-1; tentatively, D is TRBD2 (5 bases). V lost 5 bases to trimming and J lost 0 bases, with 11 bases between them. Germline CDR1 is SGHVS and CDR2 is FNYEAQ. This CDR3 is built from 15 residues. The CDR3 is CASSLSESSYNEQFF. Written as DNA, the CDR3 is TGTGCCAGCAGCCTTAGCGAGAGCTCCTACAATGAGCAGTTCTTC. Full variable domain (outside the CDR3, taken from reference TRBV7-6 and TRBJ2-1): GAGVSQSPRYKVTKRGQDVALRCDPISGHVSLYWYRQALGQGPEFLTYFNYEAQQDKSGLPNDRFSAERPEGSISTLTIQRTEQRDSAMYRCASSLSESSYNEQFFGPGTRLTVL.

This clone was counted a single time. The rearrangement joins TRBV5-1 to TRBJ2-2; weak D call: TRBD2 (7 bases). The V end lost 1 base, the J end lost 5 bases, and 12 bases lay between the germline ends. Germline V lookup: CDR1 SGHRS, CDR2 YFSETQ. The length of the CDR3 is 15 residues. The CDR3 region has the DNA TGCGCCAGCAGCTTGAGAGGGGGAGGGACCGGGGAGCTGTTTTTT. Amino acids: CASSLRGGGTGELFF. Full variable domain (outside the CDR3, taken from reference TRBV5-1 and TRBJ2-2): KAGVTQTPRYLIKTRGQQVTLSCSPISGHRSVSWYQQTPGQGLQFLFEYFSETQRNKGNFPGRFSGRQFSNSRSEMNVSTLELGDSALYLCASSLRGGGTGELFFGEGSRLTVL.

The chain links TRBV6-1 to TRBJ2-5; 10 bases fit TRBD2. The CDR3 has 15 amino acids. Germline trimming cut 1 base from V and 5 bases from J; bases unmatched to any gene: 4. CDR1 and CDR2 from the germline V gene are MNHNS and SASEGT. CDR3 protein: CASSEVASGSETQYF. CDR3 DNA sequence: TGTGCCAGCAGTGAAGTAGCTAGCGGGAGTGAGACCCAGTACTTC.

This rearrangement joins TRBV7-9 to TRBJ1-2; D gene unclear. This CDR3 has 14 residues. Germline-derived CDR1 and CDR2 are SEHNR and FQNEAQ (reference sequence). The germline V and J ends were trimmed by 5 bases and 5 bases, with 15 bases remaining between them. The CDR3 here is CASSPRRVEYGYTF. The CDR3 region has the DNA TGTGCCAGCAGCCCGCGACGGGTCGAGTATGGCTACACCTTC.

The rearrangement links TRBV13 to TRBJ2-2; 15 bases match TRBD2. The germline V gene encodes CDR1 PRHDT and CDR2 FYEKMQ (reference sequence). This CDR3 is built from 18 residues. The V segment lost 4 bases and the J segment 2 bases; nucleotides outside the gene matches: 5. The CDR3 is CASSSGTSGRINTGELFF. CDR3 DNA sequence: TGTGCCAGCAGCTCCGGGACTAGCGGGAGGATTAACACCGGGGAGCTGTTTTTT.

The chain employs TRBV9 and TRBJ1-3; no definite D call. Germline CDR1 and CDR2: SGDLS and YYNGEE. The CDR3 sequence is 16 residues long. V was pared by 2 bases and J by 0 bases, with 12 bases between. The CDR3 reads CASSVGEPISGNTIYF. The CDR3 nucleotides read TGTGCCAGCAGCGTTGGAGAGCCCATCTCTGGAAACACCATATATTTT.